These 15 T cell receptor beta chains were sequenced from one sample in a study of blood T cell repertoires in COVID-19. Assay used: immunoSEQ multiplex PCR; TCRdb lists only in-frame clones, some missing. The profile shows 400,000 or so clones, 80% to 90% of them singletons. Sequenced material: PBMCs or T cells enriched from blood (not recorded which). The receptors derive from a man aged 25-45 years who had recovered from COVID-19.

The V call is TRBV11-3, the J call TRBJ2-2; a weak D match, TRBD2 (5 bases). The CDR3 covers 16 residues. Germline V CDR1 and CDR2: SGHNT, YENEEA. V lost 3 bases and J lost 1, with 12 bases in between. CDR3 sequence: CASSLAGGLNTGELFF. Written as DNA, the CDR3 is TGTGCCAGCAGCTTGGCGGGTGGACTGAACACCGGGGAGCTGTTTTTT.

This chain links TRBV5-6 with TRBJ2-7, with 12 bases fitting TRBD2. CDR1 is SGHDT and CDR2 is YYEEEE in the germline V gene. V trimming: 2 bases; J trimming: 1 base; junction bases outside the gene matches: 7. The length of the CDR3 is 17 residues. The chain's CDR3 is CASSFWLAGGPSYEQYF. The DNA of the CDR3 is TGTGCCAGCAGCTTTTGGCTAGCGGGAGGGCCTTCCTACGAGCAGTACTTC.

This chain links TRBV7-2 with TRBJ2-1; 7 bases are shared with TRBD2. Germline trimming cut 5 bases from V and 7 bases from J; bases unmatched to any gene: 14. This CDR3 contains 16 residues. Germline CDR1 is SGHTA and CDR2 is FQGNSA. Here the CDR3 reads CASSPRTSSFVNEQFF. DNA for the CDR3: TGTGCCAGCAGCCCGCGGACTAGTTCTTTCGTGAATGAGCAGTTCTTC.

The chain joins TRBV6-1 to TRBJ1-6; D gene ambiguous. Looked up from germline, CDR1 is MNHNS and CDR2 is SASEGT. The CDR3 is 17 residues long. With 0 bases removed from V and 0 bases from J, the gap between germline ends came to 9 bases. Here the CDR3 DNA reads TGTGCCAGCAGTGAAGCTGGGAGGGACTCCTATAATTCACCCCTCCACTTT. It is translated as CASSEAGRDSYNSPLHF.

Turning to this clone: Other DNA sequences of this sample code for an identical CDR3. V gene TRBV10-3 combines with J gene TRBJ2-1; D is unresolved. The V end lost 1 base, the J end lost 6 bases, and 4 bases lay between the germline ends. Germline V CDR1 and CDR2: ENHRY, SYGVKD. The CDR3 extends over 12 amino acids. The CDR3 loop is CAISELVNEQFF. Written as DNA, the CDR3 is TGTGCCATCAGTGAGTTAGTCAATGAGCAGTTCTTC.

This sequence joins TRBV10-3 and TRBJ2-1; 15 bases match TRBD2. Germline CDR1 and CDR2: ENHRY and SYGVKD. The CDR3 loop spans 20 amino acids. V lost 7 bases, J lost 5 bases, and 18 bases stayed unmatched. CDR3 protein: CAITASQGLAGGSEDNEQFF. The CDR3 nucleotides read TGTGCCATCACCGCAAGTCAGGGACTAGCGGGAGGAAGTGAGGACAATGAGCAGTTCTTC.

The chain uses TRBV5-4 and TRBJ2-5; D might be TRBD1 (5 bases). V lost 4 bases and J lost 4, with 17 bases in between. CDR1 SGHNT and CDR2 YYREEE come from the germline V gene (reference sequence). The CDR3 length is 15 residues. CDR3 in DNA: TGTGCCAGCAGCCTGGGGCAGCTATGGAGAGAGACCCAGTACTTC. Translating gives CASSLGQLWRETQYF.

The V gene is TRBV30, the J gene TRBJ1-1, with a tentative D call TRBD1 (5 bases). CDR1 and CDR2 from the germline V gene are GTSNPN and SVGIG (reference sequence). The CDR3 totals 13 residues. The V and J ends lost 4 bases and 2 bases respectively, with 11 bases between them. Here the CDR3 reads CAWKGQANTEAFF. Here the CDR3 DNA reads TGTGCCTGGAAAGGACAAGCCAACACTGAAGCTTTCTTT.

The chain combines TRBV5-5 with TRBJ1-4, with TRBD1 matching 9 bases. Germline V gene data show CDR1 as SGHKS and CDR2 as YYEKEE (reference sequence). Unmatched junction bases numbered 3, after V lost 0 bases and J lost 6 bases. There are 15 residues in the CDR3. The CDR3 DNA reads TGTGCCAGCAGCTTGGTCGGGACAGGGTATGAAAAACTGTTTTTT. Translating it yields CASSLVGTGYEKLFF.

The chain joins TRBV27 to TRBJ1-4, with 8 bases matching TRBD1. The CDR3 loop spans 16 amino acids. Germline assignment: CDR1 MNHEY and CDR2 SMNVEV (reference sequence). The J segment lost 8 bases and the V segment lost 3 bases, leaving 11 bases of the junction unmatched. CDR3 in amino acids: CASSFLLGTGGEKLFF. CDR3 DNA sequence: TGTGCCAGCAGTTTTCTCCTCGGGACAGGTGGGGAAAAACTGTTTTTT.

V is TRBV28 and J is TRBJ1-1, with D unresolved. The CDR3 contains 12 residues. With 5 bases removed from V and 4 bases from J, the gap between germline ends came to 8 bases. Germline assignment: CDR1 MDHEN and CDR2 SYDVKM. The CDR3 region has the DNA TGTGCCAGCAGTGTACAACGCACTGAAGCTTTCTTT. The encoded protein is CASSVQRTEAFF. Filled out from reference TRBV28 and TRBJ1-1, the complete variable domain reads DVKVTQSSRYLVKRTGEKVFLECVQDMDHENMFWYRQDPGLGLRLIYFSYDVKMKEKGDIPEGYSVSREKKERFSLILESASTNQTSMYLCASSVQRTEAFFGQGTRLTVV.

The J gene is TRBJ1-1, the V gene TRBV7-9; 7 bases align to TRBD1. This CDR3 is 14 amino acids long. Germline V lookup: CDR1 SEHNR, CDR2 FQNEAQ (reference sequence). Losses at the gene ends were 4 bases for V and 7 bases for J; bases not matched to a gene: 9. This CDR3 reads CASSWDSNSDEAFF. The CDR3 bases are TGTGCCAGCAGCTGGGACAGCAACAGTGATGAAGCTTTCTTT. Filled out from reference TRBV7-9 and TRBJ1-1, the complete variable domain reads DTGVSQNPRHKITKRGQNVTFRCDPISEHNRLYWYRQTLGQGPEFLTYFQNEAQLEKSRLLSDRFSAERPKGSFSTLEIQRTEQGDSAMYLCASSWDSNSDEAFFGQGTRLTVV.

V and J are TRBV7-9 and TRBJ2-7; 9 nucleotides align to TRBD2. V gave up 5 bases and J gave up 0 bases; unmatched junction bases: 14. Germline V gene data show CDR1 as SEHNR and CDR2 as FQNEAQ (reference sequence). This CDR3 region has 18 residues. The CDR3 DNA is TGTGCCAGCAGCCGTCCTCCTAGCGGGGCTAGGAGCTCCTACGAGCAGTACTTC. Translation: CASSRPPSGARSSYEQYF. Together with reference TRBV7-9 and TRBJ2-7, the CDR3 gives the full variable domain: DTGVSQNPRHKITKRGQNVTFRCDPISEHNRLYWYRQTLGQGPEFLTYFQNEAQLEKSRLLSDRFSAERPKGSFSTLEIQRTEQGDSAMYLCASSRPPSGARSSYEQYFGPGTRLTVT.

The rearrangement joins TRBV28 to TRBJ2-5; D possibly corresponds to TRBD1 (7 bases). CDR1 MDHEN and CDR2 SYDVKM come from the germline V gene. V lost 4 bases and J 2 bases, leaving 11 bases between the germline ends. The CDR3 spans 14 residues. CDR3 DNA sequence: TGTGCCAGCAGTTACCCAGGGGGGCAAGAGACCCAGTACTTC. Residues: CASSYPGGQETQYF. Drawing the rest from reference TRBV28 and TRBJ2-5, the complete variable domain is DVKVTQSSRYLVKRTGEKVFLECVQDMDHENMFWYRQDPGLGLRLIYFSYDVKMKEKGDIPEGYSVSREKKERFSLILESASTNQTSMYLCASSYPGGQETQYFGPGTRLLVL.

The genes are TRBV2 and TRBJ1-6; TRBD1 agrees at 8 bases. J lost 9 bases, V lost 6 bases, and 10 bases had no gene match. Germline lookup yields CDR1 SNHLY and CDR2 FYNNEI. The CDR3 consists of 15 residues. CDR3 in amino acids: CASSAETGDRSPLHF. DNA for the CDR3: TGTGCCAGCAGCGCTGAGACAGGGGATCGTTCACCCCTCCACTTT. The entire variable domain, with the rest obtained from reference TRBV2 and TRBJ1-6, is as follows: EPEVTQTPSHQVTQMGQEVILRCVPISNHLYFYWYRQILGQKVEFLVSFYNNEISEKSEIFDDQFSVERPDGSNFTLKIRSTKLEDSAMYFCASSAETGDRSPLHFGNGTRLTVT.